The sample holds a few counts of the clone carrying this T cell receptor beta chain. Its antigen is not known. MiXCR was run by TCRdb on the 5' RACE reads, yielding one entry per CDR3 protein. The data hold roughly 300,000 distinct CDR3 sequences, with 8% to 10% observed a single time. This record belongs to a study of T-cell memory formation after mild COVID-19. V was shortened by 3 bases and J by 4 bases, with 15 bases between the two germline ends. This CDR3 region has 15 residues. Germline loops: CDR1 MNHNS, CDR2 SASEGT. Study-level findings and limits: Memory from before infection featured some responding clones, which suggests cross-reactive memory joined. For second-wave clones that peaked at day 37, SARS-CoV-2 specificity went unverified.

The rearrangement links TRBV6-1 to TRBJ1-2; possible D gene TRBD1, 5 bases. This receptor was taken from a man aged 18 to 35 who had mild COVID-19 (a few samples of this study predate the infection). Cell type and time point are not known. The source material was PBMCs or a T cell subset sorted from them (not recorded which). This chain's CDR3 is CASSEAQAGTYGYTF. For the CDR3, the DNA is TGTGCCAGCAGTGAGGCCCAAGCGGGGACCTATGGCTACACCTTC.